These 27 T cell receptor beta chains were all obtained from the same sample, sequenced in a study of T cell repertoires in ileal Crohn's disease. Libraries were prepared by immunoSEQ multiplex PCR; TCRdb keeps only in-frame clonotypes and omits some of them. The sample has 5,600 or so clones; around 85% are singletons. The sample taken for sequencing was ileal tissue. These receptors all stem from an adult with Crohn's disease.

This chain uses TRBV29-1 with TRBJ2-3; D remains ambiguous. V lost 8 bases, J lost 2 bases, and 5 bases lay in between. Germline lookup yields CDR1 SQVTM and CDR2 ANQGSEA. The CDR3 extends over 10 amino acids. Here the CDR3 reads CSSYTDTQYF. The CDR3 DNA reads TGCAGCAGCTACACAGATACGCAGTATTTT.

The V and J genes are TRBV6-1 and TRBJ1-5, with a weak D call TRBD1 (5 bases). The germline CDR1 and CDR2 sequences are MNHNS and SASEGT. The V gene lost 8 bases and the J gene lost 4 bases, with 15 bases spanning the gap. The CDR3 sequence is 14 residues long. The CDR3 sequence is CASYDSIWNQPQHF. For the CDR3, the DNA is TGTGCCAGCTATGACAGTATTTGGAATCAGCCCCAGCATTTT.

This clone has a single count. CDR3 bases: TGCGCCAGCAGCCAGCGGCGCGAGCGGGGGGGGGAGACCCAGTACTTC. This translates into CASSQRRERGGETQYF. The rearrangement joins TRBV5-1 to TRBJ2-5; 10 nucleotides align to TRBD2. The junction had 11 bases not matched to a gene; V was cut back by 4 bases and J by 5 bases. Germline CDR1 is SGHRS and CDR2 is YFSETQ. CDR3 size: 16 residues.

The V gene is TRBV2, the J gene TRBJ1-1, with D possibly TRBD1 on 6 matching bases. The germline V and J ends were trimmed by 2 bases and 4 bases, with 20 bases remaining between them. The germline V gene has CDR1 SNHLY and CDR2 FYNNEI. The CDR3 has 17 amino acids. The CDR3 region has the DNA TGTGCCAGCAGTGAACCTAGCCTGGGGGCGGTTATCACTGAAGCTTTCTTT. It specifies CASSEPSLGAVITEAFF.

CDR3 sequence reads: CSVEPITDTQYF. The CDR3 region has the DNA TGCAGCGTTGAGCCTATCACAGATACGCAGTATTTT. The gene calls are TRBV29-1 and TRBJ2-3; D unresolved. Germline V gives CDR1 SQVTM, CDR2 ANQGSEA. The ends were cut back, 3 bases at V and 2 bases at J, with 6 bases in the middle. The length of the CDR3 is 12 residues.

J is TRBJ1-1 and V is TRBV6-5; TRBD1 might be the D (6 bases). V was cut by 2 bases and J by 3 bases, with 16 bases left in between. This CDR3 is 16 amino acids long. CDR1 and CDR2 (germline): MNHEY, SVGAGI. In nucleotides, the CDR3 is TGTGCCAGCAGTTACCGGCCACAGGGTAGGGACACTGAAGCTTTCTTT. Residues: CASSYRPQGRDTEAFF.

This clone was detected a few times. CDR3 nucleotides: TGTGCCAGCAGCCCCGGAGGGATGGGTAGCAATCAGCCCCAGCATTTT. It codes for CASSPGGMGSNQPQHF. This chain uses TRBV5-8 with TRBJ1-5; D not resolved. CDR1 and CDR2 from the germline V gene are SGHTS and YDEGEE. CDR3 length equals 16 residues. V lost 4 bases to trimming and J lost 0 bases, with 14 bases between them.

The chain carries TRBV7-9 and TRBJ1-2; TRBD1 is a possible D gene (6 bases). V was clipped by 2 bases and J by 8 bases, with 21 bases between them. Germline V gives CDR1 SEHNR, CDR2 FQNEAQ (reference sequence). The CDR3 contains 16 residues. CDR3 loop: CASSLLGIGGLTGYTF. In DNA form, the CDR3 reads TGTGCCAGCAGCTTATTGGGGATCGGGGGGCTGACGGGCTACACCTTC.

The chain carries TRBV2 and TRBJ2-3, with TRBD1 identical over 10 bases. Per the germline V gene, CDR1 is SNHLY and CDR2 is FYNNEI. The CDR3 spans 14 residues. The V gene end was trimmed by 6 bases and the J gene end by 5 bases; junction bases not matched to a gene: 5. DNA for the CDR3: TGTGCCAGCAGGGGCGGACAGGGGGTAGATACGCAGTATTTT. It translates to CASRGGQGVDTQYF.

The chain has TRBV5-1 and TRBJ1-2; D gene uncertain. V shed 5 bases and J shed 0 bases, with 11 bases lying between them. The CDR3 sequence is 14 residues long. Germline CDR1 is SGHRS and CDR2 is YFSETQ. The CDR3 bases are TGCGCCAGCAGTTTCTCTGGCTCTAACTATGGCTACACCTTC. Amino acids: CASSFSGSNYGYTF.

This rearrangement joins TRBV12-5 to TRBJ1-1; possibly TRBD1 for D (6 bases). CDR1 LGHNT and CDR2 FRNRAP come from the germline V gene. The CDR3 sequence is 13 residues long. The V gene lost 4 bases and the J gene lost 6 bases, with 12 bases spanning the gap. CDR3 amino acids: CASGSGQYSEAFF. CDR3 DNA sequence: TGTGCTAGTGGTTCCGGACAGTACTCTGAAGCTTTCTTT. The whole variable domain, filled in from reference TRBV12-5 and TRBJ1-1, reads DARVTQTPRHKVTEMGQEVTMRCQPILGHNTVFWYRQTMMQGLELLAYFRNRAPLDDSGMPKDRFSAEMPDATLATLKIQPSEPRDSAVYFCASGSGQYSEAFFGQGTRLTVV.

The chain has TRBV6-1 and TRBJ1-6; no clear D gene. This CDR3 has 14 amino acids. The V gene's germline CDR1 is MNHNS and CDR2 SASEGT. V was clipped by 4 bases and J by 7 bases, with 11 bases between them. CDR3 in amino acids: CASSVQSSNSPLHF. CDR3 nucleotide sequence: TGTGCCAGCAGTGTACAGAGCTCGAATTCACCCCTCCACTTT.

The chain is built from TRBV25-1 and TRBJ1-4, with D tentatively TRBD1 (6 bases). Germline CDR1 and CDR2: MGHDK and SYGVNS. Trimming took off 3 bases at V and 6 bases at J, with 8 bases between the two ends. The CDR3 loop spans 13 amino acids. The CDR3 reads CASSEHRDEKLFF. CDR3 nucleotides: TGTGCCAGCAGTGAGCACAGGGATGAAAAACTGTTTTTT.

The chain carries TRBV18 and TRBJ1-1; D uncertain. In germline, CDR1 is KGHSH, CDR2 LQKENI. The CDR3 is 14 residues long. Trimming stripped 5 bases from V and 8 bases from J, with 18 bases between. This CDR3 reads CASSDFAGREEAFF. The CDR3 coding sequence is TGTGCCAGCTCAGATTTCGCCGGGAGGGAGGAAGCTTTCTTT.

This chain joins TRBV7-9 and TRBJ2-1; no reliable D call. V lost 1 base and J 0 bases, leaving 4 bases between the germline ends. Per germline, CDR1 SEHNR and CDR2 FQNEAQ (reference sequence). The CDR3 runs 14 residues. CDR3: CASSLGASYNEQFF. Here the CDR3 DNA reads TGTGCCAGCAGCTTAGGGGCCTCCTACAATGAGCAGTTCTTC.

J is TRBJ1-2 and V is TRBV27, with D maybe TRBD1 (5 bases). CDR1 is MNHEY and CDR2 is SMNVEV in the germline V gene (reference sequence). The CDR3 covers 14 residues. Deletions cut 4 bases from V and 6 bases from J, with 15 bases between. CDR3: CASSSRGKVDGYTF. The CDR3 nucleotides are TGTGCCAGCAGTTCCCGGGGGAAGGTTGATGGCTACACCTTC.

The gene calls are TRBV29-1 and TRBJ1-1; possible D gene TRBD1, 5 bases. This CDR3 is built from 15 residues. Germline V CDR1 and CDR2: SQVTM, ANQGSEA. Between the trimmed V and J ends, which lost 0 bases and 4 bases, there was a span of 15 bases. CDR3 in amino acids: CSVEDSGDSGTEAFF. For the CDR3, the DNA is TGCAGCGTTGAAGATTCCGGGGACTCGGGCACTGAAGCTTTCTTT.

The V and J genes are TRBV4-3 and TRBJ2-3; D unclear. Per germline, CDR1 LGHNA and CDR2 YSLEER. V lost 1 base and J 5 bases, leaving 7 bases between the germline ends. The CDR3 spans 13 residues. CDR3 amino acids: CASSQARVDTQYF. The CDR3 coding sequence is TGCGCCAGCAGCCAAGCGAGAGTAGATACGCAGTATTTT.

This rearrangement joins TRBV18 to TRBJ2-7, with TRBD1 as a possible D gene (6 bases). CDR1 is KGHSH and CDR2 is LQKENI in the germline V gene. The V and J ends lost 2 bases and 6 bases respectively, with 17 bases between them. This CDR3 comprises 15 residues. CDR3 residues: CASSPEEAGVAEQYF. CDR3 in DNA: TGTGCCAGCTCACCAGAGGAGGCAGGGGTTGCCGAGCAGTACTTC.

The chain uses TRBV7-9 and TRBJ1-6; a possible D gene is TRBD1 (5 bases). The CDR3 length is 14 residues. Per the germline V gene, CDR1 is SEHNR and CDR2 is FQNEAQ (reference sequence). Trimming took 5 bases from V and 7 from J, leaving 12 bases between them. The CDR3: CASSLGRGNSPLHF. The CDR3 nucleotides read TGTGCCAGCAGCCTCGGACGGGGGAATTCACCCCTCCACTTT. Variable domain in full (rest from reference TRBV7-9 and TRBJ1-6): DTGVSQNPRHKITKRGQNVTFRCDPISEHNRLYWYRQTLGQGPEFLTYFQNEAQLEKSRLLSDRFSAERPKGSFSTLEIQRTEQGDSAMYLCASSLGRGNSPLHFGNGTRLTVT.

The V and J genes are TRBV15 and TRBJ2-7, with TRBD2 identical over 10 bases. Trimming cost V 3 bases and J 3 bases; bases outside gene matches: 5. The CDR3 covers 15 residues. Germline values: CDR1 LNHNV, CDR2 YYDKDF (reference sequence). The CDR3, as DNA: TGTGCCACCAGCAGGTCTAGCGGGGGAATCTACGAGCAGTACTTC. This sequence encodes CATSRSSGGIYEQYF.

CDR3 coding DNA: TGTGCCAGCAGCTTGCGGGGGGGCTTAGATACGCAGTATTTT. Protein sequence: CASSLRGGLDTQYF. V gene TRBV7-2 combines with J gene TRBJ2-3; TRBD2 aligns across 9 bases. V was pared by 3 bases and J by 5 bases, with 3 bases of the junction left unmatched. CDR1 is SGHTA, CDR2 FQGNSA, per germline. The CDR3 is 14 residues long.

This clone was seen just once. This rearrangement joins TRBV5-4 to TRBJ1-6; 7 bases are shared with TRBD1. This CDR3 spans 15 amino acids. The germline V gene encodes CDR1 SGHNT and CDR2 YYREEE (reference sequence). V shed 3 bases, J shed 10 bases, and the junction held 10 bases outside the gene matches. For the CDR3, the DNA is TGTGCCAGCAGCTCCGGGACAGCCCCAACCTCACCCCTCCACTTT. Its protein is CASSSGTAPTSPLHF.

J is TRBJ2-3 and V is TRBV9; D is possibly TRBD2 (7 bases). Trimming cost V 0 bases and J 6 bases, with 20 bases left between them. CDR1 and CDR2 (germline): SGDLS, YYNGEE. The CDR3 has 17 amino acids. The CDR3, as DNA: TGTGCCAGCAGCGTAGCCGGGGGGCATACCAGACTGGATACGCAGTATTTT. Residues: CASSVAGGHTRLDTQYF.

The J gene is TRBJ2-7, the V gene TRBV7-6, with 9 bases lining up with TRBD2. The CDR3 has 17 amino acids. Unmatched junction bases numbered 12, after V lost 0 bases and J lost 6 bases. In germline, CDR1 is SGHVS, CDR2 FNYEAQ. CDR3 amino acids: CASSLASAGGMLGEQYF. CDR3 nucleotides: TGTGCCAGCAGCTTAGCTTCGGCGGGGGGGATGTTGGGCGAGCAGTACTTC.

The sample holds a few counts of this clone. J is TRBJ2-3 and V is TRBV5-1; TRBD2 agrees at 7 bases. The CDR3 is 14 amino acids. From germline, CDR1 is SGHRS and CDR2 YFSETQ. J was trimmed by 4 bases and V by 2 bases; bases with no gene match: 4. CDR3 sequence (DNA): TGCGCCAGCAGCTTCGGGACTACATCAGATACGCAGTATTTT. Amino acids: CASSFGTTSDTQYF.

CDR3 bases: TGTGCCAGCAGTGAAGGACAGGGGACTGGAAACACCATATATTTT. The encoded protein is CASSEGQGTGNTIYF. The chain links TRBV6-1 to TRBJ1-3; TRBD1 agrees at 8 bases. The length of the CDR3 is 15 residues. Germline-derived CDR1 and CDR2 are MNHNS and SASEGT. The V segment lost 1 base and the J segment 2 bases; nucleotides outside the gene matches: 1.